The text below deals with one TCR beta chain. This receptor's antigen is unknown. No qualities accompany the bases; no much larger clone lies one base away. This entry belongs to a study of shared clonotypes between healthy human individuals (TCRdb year 2020). Study-level background: The cohort included three men and a couple of women between 18 and 49 years of age. To estimate repertoire size and how much clonotypes are shared between individuals, the study performed deep sequencing of blood TCR repertoires from about five healthy adults. To increase sequencing depth and limit assay-specific biases, TCR repertoire library preparation and sequencing were carried out by different laboratories using diverse techniques. Per donor, leukapheresis produced somewhere between about 0.85 and 10 billion PBMCs. For each donor, three plates each were used for CD4 naive and CD4 memory, two plates were used for CD8 naive, and one plate was used for CD8 memory. What the research found in general, with its limitations: Pairwise subsampling led to the expectation that sequencing depth would affect the degree of clonotype sharing among donors. Naive subsets generally had larger estimated clonotype richness than memory subsets. Higher generation probabilities were observed for clonotypes shared by all four sorted-subset donors than for non-shared clonotypes. The genetic and exposure-history diversity represented was limited by the small number of donors. Only blood was sampled, and tissue TCR repertoires likely differ from those in blood. Across a handful of donors, approximately 4.9% of naive CD4, 3% to 3.5% of naive CD8, roughly 2.2% of memory CD4, and about 0.44% of memory CD8 clonotypes were shared. Even with the large sequencing depth, rarefaction of the sorted-subset datasets indicated that sequencing was incomplete.

Using the deep immunoSEQ assay, TCR CDR3 regions were amplified from genomic DNA by multiplex PCR. For each cell subset, the extracted genomic DNA was distributed evenly across all wells of several immunoSEQ 96-well plates, and each plate served as one replicate. Each replicate PCR for sorted subsets received roughly 0.2 ug genomic DNA, equal to about 30,000 T cell genomes. The purified libraries were quantified using a Qubit 3.0 fluorometer, sized with a Bioanalyzer 2100, and then quantified again using the KAPA Library Quantification kit. Every immunoSEQ 96-well plate was sequenced on a dedicated single-read 150-cycle Illumina NextSeq 550 flow cell. The authors' analysis ran thus. The immunoSEQ output contained only junctional sequences without quality scores, so filtering could not match that applied to full-length reads. To assign V/J genes and CDR3, sequences were annotated against IMGT germline references using PyIR, a Python wrapper for IgBLAST v1.9. Reads were removed for weak V/J assignments (E-value above 1e-6), missing CDR3, stop codons, out-of-frame junctions, or ambiguous translated residues. A V3J clonotype was defined by an identical inferred V gene, J gene, and CDR3 amino acid sequence. The percentage overlap between two repertoires was calculated by dividing the number of shared unique clonotypes by the size of the smaller repertoire. Repertoire richness was assessed with RTK rarefaction, the Chao1 estimator, and Recon v2.1 estimates of unobserved clonotypes. For all TCRbeta clonotypes obtained by the gDNA method from a few donors, generation probabilities were computed with OLGA. The source is immuneACCESS, and TCRdb retained only in-frame sequences with V and J called. Part of the clones is not carried over; for the studies checked, unresolved V genes explain less than half of this, and the remainder is unexplained. That table is the source of V, J and clone size, and D and trimming were worked out from the DNA. The sample includes approximately 500,000 clones, with about 96% observed a single time. The ten largest clones capture 0.06% of the sample.

The donors were healthy, HIV-negative adults with no recently reported acute infections or vaccinations. All donors were Caucasian adults living in Nashville, Tennessee, USA. CD4+ T cells were enriched by magnetic negative selection, after which naive cells were positively selected on CD45RA and the negative fraction was taken as the memory subset. Blood was obtained by leukapheresis, after which PBMCs were separated by Ficoll-Histopaque density gradient centrifugation and cryopreserved in liquid nitrogen vapor phase. Analytical flow cytometry was used to check the purity and quantity of each magnetically sorted T cell population. Genomic DNA was isolated from each sorted fraction and quantified by UV absorbance on a Nanodrop 2000c. From the germline V gene (reference sequence), CDR1 is MNHEY and CDR2 is SMNVEV. The CDR3, from cysteine to phenylalanine, totals 18 residues. Only CDR3 DNA remains: 54 bases, in frame from the first base. The junction shows trimming of 5 bases on V and 6 bases on J, and the gene matches do not reach 16 bases of it.

Material: naive CD4+ T cells sorted from blood. The sample's cell subset or site label, decoded: CD45RA+ positively selected. This sequence was found in a woman under 40 in good health. In this chain, TRBV27 is recombined with TRBJ2-1; 10 bases in between match TRBD2. The DNA sequence follows: TGTGCCAGCAGTCACCCCTCTGGGAAGCGGGAGGGCCCCAATGAGCAGTTCTTC. Its amino acids are CASSHPSGKREGPNEQFF.